This entry concerns a single T cell receptor beta chain. The ends were cut back, 1 base at V and 3 bases at J, with 6 bases in the middle. Germline CDR1 is LGHNA and CDR2 is YSLEER. The CDR3 is made up of 13 amino acids. A second PCR, run for about 6 to 11 cycles, used a sample-barcoded 5' primer plus a J-beta primer mix. A template-switch adaptor that had 12 random nucleotides put a tag on each cDNA molecule. TCRdb recomputed calls from the 5' RACE reads with MiXCR, one row per CDR3 protein. The table has some 760,000 distinct CDR3 sequences, approximately 25% seen once; the top ten hold 8% to 10%. The data stem from a study of blood T cells in healthy people across ages. These data were also filed under a second study, of T cells of mothers and their children. Per that paper: The study found slightly higher but non-significant overlap in related versus unrelated mother-child pairs.

The TCR comes from a boy younger than 18 in good health. Source material: blood. The chain carries TRBV4-3 and TRBJ2-5; D uncertain. Here the CDR3 reads CASSQVRKETQYF. For the CDR3, the DNA is TGCGCCAGCAGCCAAGTTCGCAAAGAGACCCAGTACTTC.